Described below is a single T cell receptor (beta chain) sequence and its context. V was clipped by 3 bases and J by 5 bases, with 14 bases between them. The CDR3 is 14 residues long. Germline V lookup: CDR1 SGHDT, CDR2 YYEEEE. Clones were read by immunoSEQ multiplex PCR, and TCRdb kept only the in-frame ones, dropping some. The table lists about 97,000 clones, 90% of them singletons. This sample stems from a study of blood T cell repertoires in COVID-19. Sequenced input: peripheral blood. The chain has TRBV5-6 and TRBJ1-2, with D perhaps TRBD1 (5 bases). The receptor's source is a man in his sixties with acute or convalescent COVID-19. CDR3 region: CASSSLSGQYGYTF. CDR3 nucleotide sequence: TGTGCCAGCAGCTCTCTCTCAGGGCAGTATGGCTACACCTTC.